The next 5 T cell receptor beta chains were all read from a single sample in a study of graft-versus-host responses after intestinal transplantation. Here immunoSEQ multiplex PCR was the method, and the copy in TCRdb shows in-frame clones only, minus some. The data show tens of thousands of clones, with roughly 90% seen just once and around 1.5% held by the top ten. The specimen comprised PBMCs, sampled 26 days after transplant. Receptors originate from a human patient who received an intestinal transplant, so some T cells may come from the graft donor.

This clone was recorded once. The rearrangement joins TRBV10-3 to TRBJ2-1; 12 positions match TRBD2. Germline-derived CDR1 and CDR2 are ENHRY and SYGVKD. This CDR3 region has 18 residues. V gave up 3 bases and J gave up 5 bases; unmatched junction bases: 11. The CDR3, as DNA: TGTGCCATCAGTGACCGACCGCTAGCGGGAGGGGGCAACAATGAGCAGTTCTTC. It yields the protein CAISDRPLAGGGNNEQFF.

This chain joins TRBV20-1 and TRBJ1-1; 8 nucleotides align to TRBD1. Germline values: CDR1 DFQATT, CDR2 SNEGSKA (reference sequence). This CDR3 contains 11 residues. The CDR3 region is CRHTGGSEAFF. The CDR3 DNA follows: TGCAGACATACAGGGGGGTCTGAAGCTTTCTTT.

V is TRBV5-1 and J is TRBJ2-1; 7 nucleotides match TRBD1. V lost 2 bases to trimming and J lost 8 bases; unmatched junction nucleotides: 10. This CDR3 comprises 15 residues. The germline gives CDR1 SGHRS, CDR2 YFSETQ. The CDR3 loop is CASSLSTGDFDEQFF. The CDR3 DNA sequence: TGCGCCAGCAGCTTATCCACAGGGGATTTCGATGAGCAGTTCTTC.

This clone was observed once. This chain joins TRBV5-4 and TRBJ1-1; no clear D. Germline CDR1 is SGHNT and CDR2 is YYREEE (reference sequence). The CDR3 has 14 residues. Trimming cost V 1 base and J 3 bases, with 10 bases left between them. CDR3 protein: CASSLSVSDTEAFF. CDR3 bases: TGTGCCAGCAGCTTGTCCGTGTCTGACACTGAAGCTTTCTTT.

The chain joins TRBV28 to TRBJ1-5; possibly TRBD1 for D (5 bases). Germline V CDR1 and CDR2: MDHEN, SYDVKM. Trimming took 2 bases from V and 1 from J, leaving 9 bases between them. The CDR3 contains 15 residues. CDR3 region: CASSLPGRSNQPQHF. The DNA of the CDR3 is TGTGCCAGCAGTTTACCAGGGAGGAGCAATCAGCCCCAGCATTTT.